A single sample gave rise to the 25 T cell receptor beta chains below, sequenced in a study of T cell repertoires in cytomegalovirus infection. These receptors have no identified antigens. TCRdb reprocessed the reads via MiXCR and lists one record per CDR3 protein. The sample shows about 55,000 distinct CDR3 sequences, 15% to 25% of them seen only once. The specimen was CD8+ T cells from cultured PBMCs, collected from culture after CMV antigen stimulation. All receptors come from a human donor in good health (CMV status not recorded). Some clones in this sample may be carry-over from other donors' samples.

In this sample, this clonotype turned up a few times. This chain joins TRBV20-1 and TRBJ1-2, with TRBD1 identical over 11 bases. The CDR3 covers 14 residues. The germline V gene has CDR1 DFQATT and CDR2 SNEGSKA (reference sequence). Trimming removed 5 bases from V and 4 bases from J; junction bases left unmatched: 6. CDR3 residues: CSAQDRGRVYGYTF. The CDR3 region has the DNA TGCAGTGCTCAGGACAGGGGGCGAGTCTATGGCTACACCTTC.

The chain combines TRBV6-6 with TRBJ1-3; D is possibly TRBD1 (5 bases). Germline values: CDR1 MNHNY, CDR2 SVGAGI (reference sequence). The V and J ends lost 3 bases and 0 bases respectively, with 21 bases between them. The CDR3 sequence is 19 residues long. The CDR3 region is CASSYSTSIKTDSGNTIYF. CDR3 bases: TGTGCCAGCAGTTATTCCACCTCGATAAAGACAGACTCTGGAAACACCATATATTTT.

In this sample, this clonotype turned up a few times. The chain employs TRBV7-2 and TRBJ2-1, with 10 bases matching TRBD2. The CDR3 spans 16 residues. CDR1 is SGHTA and CDR2 is FQGNSA in the germline V gene. V shed 0 bases and J 8 bases; nucleotides not matched to a gene: 7. The CDR3 DNA follows: TGTGCCAGCAGCTTAGCACTAGCGGGAATCGTGCATGAGCAGTTCTTC. Residues: CASSLALAGIVHEQFF. Variable domain in full (rest from reference TRBV7-2 and TRBJ2-1): GAGVSQSPSNKVTEKGKDVELRCDPISGHTALYWYRQSLGQGLEFLIYFQGNSAPDKSGLPSDRFSAERTGGSVSTLTIQRTQQEDSAVYLCASSLALAGIVHEQFFGPGTRLTVL.

The V and J genes are TRBV7-3 and TRBJ1-1, with D possibly being TRBD1 (5 bases). Germline CDR1 SGHTA, CDR2 FQGTGA. Trimming cost V 4 bases and J 1 base, with 10 bases left between them. This CDR3 contains 14 residues. Written as DNA, the CDR3 is TGTGCCAGCAGCTCGCACGACAGGAACACTGAAGCTTTCTTT. Its protein is CASSSHDRNTEAFF.

The DNA for the CDR3 is TGTGCCAGCAGTCAGGGCAGCGGGGCCCCTTACAATGAGCAGTTCTTC. Encoded protein: CASSQGSGAPYNEQFF. The chain is built from TRBV6-5 and TRBJ2-1; the match to TRBD2 covers 7 bases. The CDR3 spans 16 residues. The J segment lost 4 bases and the V segment lost 5 bases, leaving 11 bases of the junction unmatched. CDR1 and CDR2 (germline): MNHEY, SVGAGI.

A few counts support this clonotype. The chain has TRBV19 and TRBJ2-2, with D possibly being TRBD1 (6 bases). V lost 3 bases and J lost 4, with 12 bases in between. The CDR3 contains 15 residues. The V gene's germline CDR1 is LNHDA and CDR2 SQIVND (reference sequence). The CDR3 DNA follows: TGTGCCAGTAGTATTGGGGGCGCGGGCACCGGGGAGCTGTTTTTT. Amino acids: CASSIGGAGTGELFF.

In this sample, this clonotype turned up a few times. The CDR3 loop is CASSTRTGWDYGYTF. The DNA of the CDR3 is TGTGCCAGCAGCACTAGGACAGGATGGGACTATGGCTACACCTTC. V gene TRBV5-4 combines with J gene TRBJ1-2; 7 bases match TRBD1. V was pared by 4 bases and J by 3 bases, with 9 bases of the junction left unmatched. Germline assignment: CDR1 SGHNT and CDR2 YYREEE (reference sequence). The CDR3 loop spans 15 amino acids.

This clonotype has a count of ten or more. This chain uses TRBV7-2 with TRBJ1-2; D perhaps matches TRBD1 (5 bases). The length of the CDR3 is 15 residues. Trimming removed 5 bases at V and 6 bases at J, with 19 bases between. From germline, CDR1 is SGHTA and CDR2 FQGNSA. The CDR3 sequence: CASSPVAGSEDGYTF. The DNA of the CDR3 is TGTGCCAGCAGCCCCGTGGCAGGGAGTGAGGATGGCTACACCTTC.

This clonotype has a count of ten or more. J is TRBJ2-3 and V is TRBV27, with D tentatively TRBD2 (7 bases). Germline V gene data show CDR1 as MNHEY and CDR2 as SMNVEV (reference sequence). The CDR3 is 15 residues long. The V end was cut by 3 bases, the J end by 2 bases, with 12 bases between. In DNA, the CDR3 is TGTGCCAGCAGTTTTCCGGGGGGCCACACAGATACGCAGTATTTT. Translation: CASSFPGGHTDTQYF.

The chain is built from TRBV28 and TRBJ2-4, with D hard to call. Between the trimmed V and J ends, which lost 3 bases and 3 bases, there was a span of 9 bases. The CDR3 runs to 14 residues. CDR1 MDHEN and CDR2 SYDVKM come from the germline V gene. CDR3 bases: TGTGCCAGCAGTTTGCTGCCAGACAAAAACATTCAGTACTTC. This encodes CASSLLPDKNIQYF.

In its sample, this clonotype was seen many times. V gene TRBV27 combines with J gene TRBJ2-5, with 8 bases identical to TRBD1. Germline trimming cut 6 bases from V and 5 bases from J; bases unmatched to any gene: 8. The CDR3 length is 14 residues. The germline CDR1 and CDR2 sequences are MNHEY and SMNVEV (reference sequence). The CDR3 reads CASSPDRGGETQYF. The CDR3 DNA sequence: TGTGCCAGCAGCCCCGACAGGGGTGGCGAGACCCAGTACTTC.

There are many counts of this clonotype. This chain joins TRBV7-9 and TRBJ1-2, with no clear D. Germline CDR1 reads SEHNR; CDR2 reads FQNEAQ (reference sequence). The CDR3 loop spans 11 amino acids. Trimming took 4 bases from V and 2 from J, leaving 2 bases between them. The CDR3 DNA reads as TGTGCCAGCAGCTCGAACTATGGCTACACCTTC. Residues: CASSSNYGYTF.

The chain uses TRBV11-1 and TRBJ2-1; D may be TRBD2 (5 bases). This CDR3 is built from 17 residues. The germline CDR1 and CDR2 sequences are SGHAT and FQDESV (reference sequence). V lost 2 bases, J lost 0 bases, and 14 bases lay in between. CDR3 residues: CASSLSSGMSSYNEQFF. CDR3 bases: TGTGCCAGCAGCTTATCAAGCGGTATGAGCTCCTACAATGAGCAGTTCTTC. Looking up the rest from reference TRBV11-1 and TRBJ2-1 gives the full variable domain: EAEVAQSPRYKITEKSQAVAFWCDPISGHATLYWYRQILGQGPELLVQFQDESVVDDSQLPKDRFSAERLKGVDSTLKIQPAELGDSAMYLCASSLSSGMSSYNEQFFGPGTRLTVL.

This chain links TRBV7-8 with TRBJ2-7; the D is unclear. The CDR3 loop spans 14 amino acids. CDR1 is SGHVS and CDR2 is FQNEAQ in the germline V gene. V was cut by 0 bases and J by 7 bases, with 13 bases left in between. CDR3 sequence reads: CASSLAATFREQYF. The CDR3 DNA sequence: TGTGCCAGCAGCTTAGCGGCGACTTTCCGGGAGCAGTACTTC.

The rearrangement links TRBV20-1 to TRBJ1-1; D is possibly TRBD1 (5 bases). The CDR3 contains 13 residues. Trimming removed 2 bases from V and 6 bases from J, with 13 bases in between. Germline V gene lookup returns CDR1 DFQATT and CDR2 SNEGSKA (reference sequence). CDR3 coding DNA: TGCAGTGCTAGACCGGGACCTAGCGCTGAAGCTTTCTTT. Translating gives CSARPGPSAEAFF.

This clonotype occurred once. The genes are TRBV20-1 and TRBJ1-1; no definite D call. This CDR3 is 11 amino acids long. From germline, CDR1 is DFQATT and CDR2 SNEGSKA (reference sequence). Trimming removed 0 bases at V and 7 bases at J, with 6 bases between. CDR3 protein: CSARDLNEAFF. In DNA form, the CDR3 reads TGCAGTGCTAGAGATCTGAATGAAGCTTTCTTT.

The genes are TRBV25-1 and TRBJ2-7; 9 bases line up with TRBD2. V was pared by 4 bases and J by 0 bases, with 10 bases of the junction left unmatched. The germline CDR1 and CDR2 sequences are MGHDK and SYGVNS. This CDR3 is 17 amino acids long. The CDR3, as DNA: TGTGCCAGCAGTGGTCACGGTGGACTAGCGCGCTCCTACGAGCAGTACTTC. This encodes CASSGHGGLARSYEQYF.

This clonotype was counted between two and nine times. The genes are TRBV7-8 and TRBJ2-4; unclear D gene. Deletions cut 4 bases from V and 0 bases from J, with 16 bases between. CDR1 and CDR2 (germline): SGHVS, FQNEAQ. This CDR3 region has 17 residues. CDR3 DNA sequence: TGTGCCAGCAGCTCAAGACATAACCCCACAGCCAAAAACATTCAGTACTTC. Amino acid sequence: CASSSRHNPTAKNIQYF.

A few counts support this clonotype. The gene calls are TRBV7-2 and TRBJ2-1; 9 positions match TRBD2. After removal of 5 bases from V and 2 bases from J, the junction contained 4 bases not matched to a gene. Germline V gene data show CDR1 as SGHTA and CDR2 as FQGNSA. The CDR3 spans 15 residues. CDR3 nucleotides: TGTGCCAGCAGCGCTTTAGCGGGGGCCTACAATGAGCAGTTCTTC. This encodes CASSALAGAYNEQFF.

This clonotype was recorded a few times. V is TRBV7-6 and J is TRBJ2-1; 12 bases are a match to TRBD2. V lost 5 bases to trimming and J lost 7 bases; unmatched junction nucleotides: 3. Germline V gene data show CDR1 as SGHVS and CDR2 as FNYEAQ. The CDR3 is made up of 14 amino acids. In DNA form, the CDR3 reads TGTGCCAGCAGCCCGGGACTAGCGGGTAATGAGCAGTTCTTC. This codes for CASSPGLAGNEQFF.

There are a few counts of this clonotype. V gene TRBV6-5 combines with J gene TRBJ2-7; tentative D call: TRBD2 (6 bases). CDR1 and CDR2 (germline): MNHEY, SVGAGI. The CDR3 spans 14 residues. V lost 2 bases and J 4 bases, leaving 12 bases between the germline ends. The CDR3: CASSYAGRQYEQYF. The CDR3 nucleotides read TGTGCCAGCAGTTACGCGGGGCGCCAATACGAGCAGTACTTC.

In its sample, this clonotype was seen a few times. The CDR3 sequence is CASRSTGTGYNEQFF. In DNA, the CDR3 is TGTGCCAGCAGGTCGACCGGGACAGGCTACAATGAGCAGTTCTTC. The rearrangement joins TRBV7-8 to TRBJ2-1, with 8 nucleotides matching TRBD1. The CDR3 has 15 residues. Per germline, CDR1 SGHVS and CDR2 FQNEAQ. V dropped 6 bases and J dropped 3; count of bases not matched to a gene: 7.

Only a few counts were recorded for this clonotype. The CDR3 region has the DNA TGTGCCAGCTCACCATCGGACAGGGTAGGTGAGCAGTACTTC. Protein: CASSPSDRVGEQYF. The chain combines TRBV18 with TRBJ2-7; TRBD1 matches at 8 bases. CDR1 and CDR2 (germline): KGHSH, LQKENI. The ends lost 2 bases at V and 7 bases at J; junction bases unmatched: 7. This CDR3 has 14 amino acids.

This chain connects TRBV27 to TRBJ2-3, with D unresolved. The V gene's germline CDR1 is MNHEY and CDR2 SMNVEV (reference sequence). V was pared by 6 bases and J by 6 bases, with 25 bases between. The CDR3 has 17 residues. CDR3 bases: TGTGCCAGCAGATACCGCGGCGCACCTACCTCTTACGATACGCAGTATTTT. Translation gives CASRYRGAPTSYDTQYF.

This clonotype has at least ten counts. The CDR3 region is CASSTRDASFYEQYF. DNA for the CDR3: TGTGCCAGCAGCACCCGGGATGCCAGTTTCTACGAGCAGTACTTC. The rearrangement uses TRBV3-1 and TRBJ2-7; weak D call: TRBD2 (5 bases). This CDR3 is 15 amino acids long. V gave up 5 bases and J gave up 3 bases, with 17 bases separating them. Germline V gene data show CDR1 as LGHDT and CDR2 as YNNKEL (reference sequence).